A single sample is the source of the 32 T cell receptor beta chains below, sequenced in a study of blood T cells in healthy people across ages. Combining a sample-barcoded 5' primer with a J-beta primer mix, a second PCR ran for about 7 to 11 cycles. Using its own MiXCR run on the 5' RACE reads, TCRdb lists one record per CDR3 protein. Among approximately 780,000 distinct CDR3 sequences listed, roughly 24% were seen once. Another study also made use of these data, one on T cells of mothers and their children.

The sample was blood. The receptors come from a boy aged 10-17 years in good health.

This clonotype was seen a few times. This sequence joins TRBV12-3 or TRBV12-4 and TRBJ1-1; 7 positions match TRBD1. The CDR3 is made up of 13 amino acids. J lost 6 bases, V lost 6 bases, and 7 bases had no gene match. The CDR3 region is CASSLNRGSEAFF. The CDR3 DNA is TGTGCCAGCAGCCTTAACAGGGGCTCTGAAGCTTTCTTT.

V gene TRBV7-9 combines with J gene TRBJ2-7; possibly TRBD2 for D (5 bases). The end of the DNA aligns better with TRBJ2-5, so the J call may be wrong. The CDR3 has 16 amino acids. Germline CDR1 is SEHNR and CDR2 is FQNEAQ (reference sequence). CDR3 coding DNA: TGTGCCAGCAGCCCACGGGCGGGTGTCAATCAGGAGACCCAGTACTTC. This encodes CASSPRAGVNQETQYF.

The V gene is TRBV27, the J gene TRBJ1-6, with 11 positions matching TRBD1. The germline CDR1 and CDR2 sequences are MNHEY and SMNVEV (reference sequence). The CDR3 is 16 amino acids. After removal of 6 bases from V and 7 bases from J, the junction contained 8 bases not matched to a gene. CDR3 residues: CASRRTGGAGNSPLHF. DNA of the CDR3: TGTGCCAGCAGGAGGACAGGGGGCGCGGGAAATTCACCCCTCCACTTT.

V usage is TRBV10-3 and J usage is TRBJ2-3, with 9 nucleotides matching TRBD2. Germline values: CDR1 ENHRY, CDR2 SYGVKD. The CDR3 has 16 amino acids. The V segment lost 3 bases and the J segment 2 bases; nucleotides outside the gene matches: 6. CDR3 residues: CAISELAGDLTDTQYF. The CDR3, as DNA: TGTGCCATCAGTGAATTAGCGGGGGACCTCACAGATACGCAGTATTTT.

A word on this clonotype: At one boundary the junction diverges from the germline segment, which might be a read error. This CDR3 reads CASSTGLTGSTDTQYF. The CDR3 nucleotides read TGTGCCAGCAGTACAGGACTAACGGGGAGCACAGATACGCAATATTTT. This chain uses TRBV12-3 or TRBV12-4 with TRBJ2-3; possibly TRBD2 for D (6 bases). There are 16 residues in the CDR3.

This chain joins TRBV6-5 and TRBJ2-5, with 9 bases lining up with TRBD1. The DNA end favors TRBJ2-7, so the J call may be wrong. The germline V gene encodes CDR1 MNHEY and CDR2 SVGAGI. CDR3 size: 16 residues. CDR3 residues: CASSYSPSGQGYEQYF. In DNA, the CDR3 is TGTGCCAGCAGTTATTCCCCCTCGGGACAGGGTTACGAGCAGTACTTC.

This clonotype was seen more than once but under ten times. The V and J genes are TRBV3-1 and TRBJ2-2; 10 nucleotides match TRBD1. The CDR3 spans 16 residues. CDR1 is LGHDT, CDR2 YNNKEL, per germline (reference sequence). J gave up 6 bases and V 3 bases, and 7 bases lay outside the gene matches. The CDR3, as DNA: TGTGCCAGCAGCCACGGGACAGGGGAGCGAGCCGGGGAGCTGTTTTTT. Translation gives CASSHGTGERAGELFF. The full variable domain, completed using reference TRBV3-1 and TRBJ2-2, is DTAVSQTPKYLVTQMGNDKSIKCEQNLGHDTMYWYKQDSKKFLKIMFSYNNKELIINETVPNRFSPKSPDKAHLNLHINSLELGDSAVYFCASSHGTGERAGELFFGEGSRLTVL.

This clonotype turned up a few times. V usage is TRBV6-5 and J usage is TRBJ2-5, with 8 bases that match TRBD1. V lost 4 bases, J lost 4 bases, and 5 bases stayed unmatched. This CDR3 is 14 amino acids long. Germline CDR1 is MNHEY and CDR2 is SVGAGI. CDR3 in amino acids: CASSSQGDRETQYF. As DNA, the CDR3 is TGTGCCAGCAGTTCACAGGGGGATCGAGAGACCCAGTACTTC.

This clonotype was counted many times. The CDR3: CASSLGSLQETQYF. The CDR3 coding sequence is TGCGCCAGCAGCTTGGGAAGCTTACAAGAGACCCAGTACTTC. The chain has TRBV5-1 and TRBJ2-5, with D hard to call. CDR1 and CDR2 (germline): SGHRS, YFSETQ. The CDR3 extends over 14 amino acids. The ends were cut back, 0 bases at V and 2 bases at J, with 8 bases in the middle.

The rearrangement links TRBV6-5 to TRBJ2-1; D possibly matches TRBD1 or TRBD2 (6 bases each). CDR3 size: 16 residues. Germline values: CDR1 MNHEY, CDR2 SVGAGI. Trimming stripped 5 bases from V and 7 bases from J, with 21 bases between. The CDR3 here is CASSPSGDILRNEQFF. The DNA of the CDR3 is TGTGCCAGCAGTCCCTCGGGGGACATTCTTAGAAATGAGCAGTTCTTC.

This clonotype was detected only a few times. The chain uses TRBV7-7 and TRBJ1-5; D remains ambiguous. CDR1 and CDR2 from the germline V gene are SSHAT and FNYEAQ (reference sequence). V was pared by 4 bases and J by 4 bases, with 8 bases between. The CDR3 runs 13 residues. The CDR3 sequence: CASSWAPNQPQHF. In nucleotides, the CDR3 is TGTGCCAGCAGCTGGGCCCCGAATCAGCCCCAGCATTTT.

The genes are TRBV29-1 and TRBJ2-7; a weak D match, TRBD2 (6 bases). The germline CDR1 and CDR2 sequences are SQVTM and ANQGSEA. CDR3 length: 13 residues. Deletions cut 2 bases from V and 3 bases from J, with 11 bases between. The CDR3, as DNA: TGCAGCGTTGAACGACTGGGAGGCTACGAGCAGTACTTC. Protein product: CSVERLGGYEQYF.

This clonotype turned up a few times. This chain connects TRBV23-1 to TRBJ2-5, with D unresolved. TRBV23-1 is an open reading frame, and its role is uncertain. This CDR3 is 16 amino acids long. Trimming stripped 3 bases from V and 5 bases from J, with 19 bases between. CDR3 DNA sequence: TGCGCCAGCAGTCACCTATCAGGCGGAATAGGCGAGACCCAGTACTTC. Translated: CASSHLSGGIGETQYF.

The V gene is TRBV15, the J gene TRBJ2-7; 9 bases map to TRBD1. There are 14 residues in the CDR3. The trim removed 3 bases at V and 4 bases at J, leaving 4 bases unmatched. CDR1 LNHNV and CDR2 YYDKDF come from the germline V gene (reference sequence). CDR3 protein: CATSSTGGGYEQYF. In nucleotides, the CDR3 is TGTGCCACCAGCAGCACAGGGGGCGGTTACGAGCAGTACTTC.

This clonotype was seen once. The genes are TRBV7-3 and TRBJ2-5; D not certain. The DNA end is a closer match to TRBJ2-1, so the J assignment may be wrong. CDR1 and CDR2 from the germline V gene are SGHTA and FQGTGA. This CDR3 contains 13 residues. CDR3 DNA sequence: TGTGCCAGCAGCTTACGCTCGGACAATGAGCAGTTCTTC. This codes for CASSLRSDNEQFF.

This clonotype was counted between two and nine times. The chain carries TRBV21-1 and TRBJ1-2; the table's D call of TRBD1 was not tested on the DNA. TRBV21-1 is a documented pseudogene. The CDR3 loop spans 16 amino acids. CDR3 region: CASSTLTGRGNYGYTF. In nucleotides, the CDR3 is TGTGCCAGCAGCACCCTGACAGGGAGGGGTAACTATGGCTACACCTTC.

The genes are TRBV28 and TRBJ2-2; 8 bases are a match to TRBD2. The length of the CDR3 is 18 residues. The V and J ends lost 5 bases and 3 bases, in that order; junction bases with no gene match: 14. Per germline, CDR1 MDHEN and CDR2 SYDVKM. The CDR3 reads CASSLFYLSGDYTGELFF. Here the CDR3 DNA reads TGTGCCAGCAGTCTCTTTTACCTTAGCGGGGACTACACCGGGGAGCTGTTTTTT.

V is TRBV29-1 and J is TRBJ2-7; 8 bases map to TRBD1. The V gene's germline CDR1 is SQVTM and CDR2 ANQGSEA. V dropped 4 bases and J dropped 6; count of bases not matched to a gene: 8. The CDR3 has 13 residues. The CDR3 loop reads CSVAVQGVTEQYF. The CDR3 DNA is TGCAGCGTTGCCGTACAGGGGGTTACCGAGCAGTACTTC.

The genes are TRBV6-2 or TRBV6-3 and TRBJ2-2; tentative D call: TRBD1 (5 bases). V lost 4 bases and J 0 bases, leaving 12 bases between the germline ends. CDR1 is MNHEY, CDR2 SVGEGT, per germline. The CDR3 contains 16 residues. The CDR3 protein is CASSSQGKPNTGELFF. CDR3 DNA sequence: TGTGCCAGCAGTTCTCAGGGTAAACCGAACACCGGGGAGCTGTTTTTT.

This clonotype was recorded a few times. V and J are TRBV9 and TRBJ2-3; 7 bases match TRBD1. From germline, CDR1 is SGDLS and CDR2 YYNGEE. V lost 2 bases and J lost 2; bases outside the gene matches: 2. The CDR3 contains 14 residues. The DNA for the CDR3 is TGTGCCAGCAGCGTCAGGGGGTCCACAGATACGCAGTATTTT. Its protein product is CASSVRGSTDTQYF.

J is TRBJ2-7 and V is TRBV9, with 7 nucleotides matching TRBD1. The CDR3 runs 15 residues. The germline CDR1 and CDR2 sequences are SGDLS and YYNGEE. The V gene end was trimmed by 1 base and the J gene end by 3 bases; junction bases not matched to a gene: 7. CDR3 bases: TGTGCCAGCAGCGTATCGTCGACAGGGAACTACGAGCAGTACTTC. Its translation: CASSVSSTGNYEQYF.

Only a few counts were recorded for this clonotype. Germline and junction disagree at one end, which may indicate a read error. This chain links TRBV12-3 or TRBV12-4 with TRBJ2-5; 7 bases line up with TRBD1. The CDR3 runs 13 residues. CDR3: CASCGQVKETRYF. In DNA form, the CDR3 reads TGTGCCAGCTGCGGACAGGTTAAAGAGACCCGGTACTTC.

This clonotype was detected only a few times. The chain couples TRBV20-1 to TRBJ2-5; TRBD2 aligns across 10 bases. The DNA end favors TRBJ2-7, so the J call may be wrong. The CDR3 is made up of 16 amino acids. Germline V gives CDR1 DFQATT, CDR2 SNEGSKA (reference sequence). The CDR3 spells CSASGAGGATGYEQYF. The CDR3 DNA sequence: TGCAGTGCTAGTGGAGCGGGGGGGGCGACAGGCTACGAGCAGTACTTC.

Here the CDR3 reads CSVDEPGQSEGYTF. Written as DNA, the CDR3 is TGCAGCGTTGATGAACCGGGACAGTCCGAGGGATACACCTTC. The chain has TRBV29-1 and TRBJ1-2; 7 bases fit TRBD1. Trimming took 3 bases from V and 11 from J; bases not matched to a gene: 15. Germline lookup yields CDR1 SQVTM and CDR2 ANQGSEA. This CDR3 contains 14 residues.

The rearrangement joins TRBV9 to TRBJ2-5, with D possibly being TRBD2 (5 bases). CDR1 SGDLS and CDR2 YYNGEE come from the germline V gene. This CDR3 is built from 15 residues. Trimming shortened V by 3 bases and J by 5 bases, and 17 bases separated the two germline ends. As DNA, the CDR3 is TGTGCCAGCAGCGCCGGTGGAGGTAGGCTGGAGACCCAGTACTTC. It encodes CASSAGGGRLETQYF.

The CDR3 region has the DNA TGTGCCAGCAGTAACGGACAGGGGGCCGGCGAGCAGTACTTC. It specifies CASSNGQGAGEQYF. The gene calls are TRBV28 and TRBJ2-7; 11 bases align to TRBD1. V gave up 5 bases and J gave up 6 bases; unmatched junction bases: 6. This CDR3 contains 14 residues. Germline CDR1 reads MDHEN; CDR2 reads SYDVKM.

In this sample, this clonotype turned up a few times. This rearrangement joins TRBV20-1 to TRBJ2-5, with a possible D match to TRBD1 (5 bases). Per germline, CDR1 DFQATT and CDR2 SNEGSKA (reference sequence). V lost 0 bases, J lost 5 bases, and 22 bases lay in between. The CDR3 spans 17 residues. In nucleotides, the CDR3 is TGCAGTGCTAGAGATTCCCTGGGGCCGGCGATGAGGGAGACCCAGTACTTC. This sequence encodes CSARDSLGPAMRETQYF.

CDR3 sequence: CASSPHGREETQYF. The CDR3 DNA reads TGTGCCAGCAGTCCCCACGGGAGGGAAGAGACCCAGTACTTC. This chain links TRBV6-5 with TRBJ2-5, with 8 bases identical to TRBD2. The germline gives CDR1 MNHEY, CDR2 SVGAGI. This CDR3 contains 14 residues. V shed 5 bases, J shed 3 bases, and the junction held 5 bases outside the gene matches.

CDR3 sequence (DNA): TGTGCCACCAGCAAGGACCCTGCGCCGGCGGGTGGCTACACCTTC. It specifies CATSKDPAPAGGYTF. The rearrangement joins TRBV15 to TRBJ1-2; the D is unclear. The length of the CDR3 is 15 residues. Between the trimmed V and J ends, which lost 4 bases and 7 bases, there was a span of 19 bases. CDR1 is LNHNV and CDR2 is YYDKDF in the germline V gene (reference sequence).

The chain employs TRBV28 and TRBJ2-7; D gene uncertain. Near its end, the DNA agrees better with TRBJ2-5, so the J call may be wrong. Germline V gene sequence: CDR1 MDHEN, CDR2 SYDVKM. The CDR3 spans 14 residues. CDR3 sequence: CASSLGATGETQYF. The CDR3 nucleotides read TGTGCCAGCAGTTTAGGTGCCACCGGGGAGACCCAGTACTTC.

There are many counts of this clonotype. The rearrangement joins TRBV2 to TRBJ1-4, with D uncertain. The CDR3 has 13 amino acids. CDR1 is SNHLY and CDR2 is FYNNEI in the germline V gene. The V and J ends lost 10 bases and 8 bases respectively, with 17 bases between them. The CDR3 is CATSYVTWEKLFF. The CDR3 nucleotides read TGTGCCACCTCCTACGTAACCTGGGAAAAACTGTTTTTT.

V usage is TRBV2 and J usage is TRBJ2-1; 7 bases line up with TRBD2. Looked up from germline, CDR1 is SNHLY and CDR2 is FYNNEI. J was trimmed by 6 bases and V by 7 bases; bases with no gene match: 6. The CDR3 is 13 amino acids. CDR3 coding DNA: TGTGCCAGCACTTGGGGGGGGAGCAATGAGCAGTTCTTC. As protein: CASTWGGSNEQFF.